This T cell receptor (beta chain) was found in a study of CD8 T cells in ankylosing spondylitis. Including both end residues, the CDR3 is 12 amino acids long. CDR1 is SNHLY and CDR2 is FYNNEI in the germline V gene. On this clonotype itself: Its cognate antigen is unknown. Because the CDR3's place on the DNA is in doubt, the DNA is left out and the CDR3 is given as listed by TCRdb.

From the 5' RACE reads, TCRdb called clonotypes with MiXCR, one entry per CDR3 protein. Of 300,000 to 400,000 distinct CDR3 sequences detected, roughly 10% appear once; the ten largest clones hold roughly 9.1%. Whole-study findings and limits: Disease-linked clones were reportedly significantly enriched in matched ankylosing spondylitis synovial fluid. Some of the motif variants had earlier been found in reactive arthritis patients' fluid and blood.

The sample taken for sequencing was blood, either unsorted or a sorted T cell fraction (not recorded which). The clonotype comes from a female donor with ankylosing spondylitis or in good health (not recorded which). The chain couples TRBV2 to TRBJ2-1. This chain's CDR3 is CASILAHNEQFF.